The T cell receptor beta chain under discussion was sequenced for a study of blood T cell repertoires in COVID-19. As to this clone: Other DNA variants within this sample encode the same CDR3.

Profiled with immunoSEQ multiplex PCR; TCRdb holds only in-frame clones, not every one. The sample lists approximately 230,000 clones, approximately 82% occurring once. This CDR3 region has 14 residues. Germline V gives CDR1 SGDLS, CDR2 YYNGEE. Trimming cost V 3 bases and J 4 bases, with 14 bases left between them. Sequencing was performed on PBMCs or T cells enriched from blood (not recorded which). The gene calls are TRBV9 and TRBJ2-7; possible D gene TRBD1, 6 bases. This clonotype originated in a man aged 40-55 years who had recovered from COVID-19. The CDR3 nucleotides are TGTGCCAGCAGCGGCCGGGACAACCGGTACGAGCAGTACTTC. It codes for CASSGRDNRYEQYF.